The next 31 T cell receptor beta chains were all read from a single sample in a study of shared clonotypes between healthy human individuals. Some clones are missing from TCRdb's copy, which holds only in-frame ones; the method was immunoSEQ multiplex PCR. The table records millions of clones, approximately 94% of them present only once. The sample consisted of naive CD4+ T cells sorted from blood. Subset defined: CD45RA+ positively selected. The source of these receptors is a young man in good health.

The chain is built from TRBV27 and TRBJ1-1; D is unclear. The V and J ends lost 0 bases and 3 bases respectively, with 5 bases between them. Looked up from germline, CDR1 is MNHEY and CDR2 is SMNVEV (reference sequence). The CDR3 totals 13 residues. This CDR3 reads CASSLSYYTEAFF. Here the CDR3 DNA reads TGTGCCAGCAGTTTATCATACTACACTGAAGCTTTCTTT.

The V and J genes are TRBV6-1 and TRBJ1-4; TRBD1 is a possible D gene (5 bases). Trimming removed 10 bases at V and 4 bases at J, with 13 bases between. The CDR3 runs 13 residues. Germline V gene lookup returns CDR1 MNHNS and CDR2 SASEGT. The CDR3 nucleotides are TGTGCCACCACGGGACTGCTTAATGAAAAACTGTTTTTT. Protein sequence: CATTGLLNEKLFF.

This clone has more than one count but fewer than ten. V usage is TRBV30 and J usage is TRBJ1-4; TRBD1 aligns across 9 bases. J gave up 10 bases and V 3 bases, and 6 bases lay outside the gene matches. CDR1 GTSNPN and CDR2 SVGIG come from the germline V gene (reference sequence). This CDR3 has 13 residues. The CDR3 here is CAWSRDRDGKLFF. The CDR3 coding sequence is TGTGCCTGGAGCCGGGACAGGGACGGAAAACTGTTTTTT.

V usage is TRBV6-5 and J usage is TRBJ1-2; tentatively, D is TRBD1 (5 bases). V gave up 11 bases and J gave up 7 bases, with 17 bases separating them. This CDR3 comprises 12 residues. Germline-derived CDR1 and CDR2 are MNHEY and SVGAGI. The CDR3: CASRDPTAGYTF. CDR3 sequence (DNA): TGTGCCTCCCGGGACCCTACGGCTGGCTACACCTTC.

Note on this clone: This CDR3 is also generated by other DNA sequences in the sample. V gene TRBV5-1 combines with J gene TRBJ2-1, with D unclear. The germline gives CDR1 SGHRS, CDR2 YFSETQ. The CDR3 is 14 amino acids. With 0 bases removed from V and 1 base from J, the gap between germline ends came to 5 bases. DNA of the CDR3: TGCGCCAGCAGCTTGGCGGCATCCTACAATGAGCAGTTCTTC. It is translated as CASSLAASYNEQFF.

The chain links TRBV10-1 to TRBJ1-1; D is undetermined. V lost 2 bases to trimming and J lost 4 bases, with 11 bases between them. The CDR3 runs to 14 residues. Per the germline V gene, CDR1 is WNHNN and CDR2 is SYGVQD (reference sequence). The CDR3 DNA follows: TGCGCCAGCAGTGAGAACAGTAGGAGCACTGAAGCTTTCTTT. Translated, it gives CASSENSRSTEAFF.

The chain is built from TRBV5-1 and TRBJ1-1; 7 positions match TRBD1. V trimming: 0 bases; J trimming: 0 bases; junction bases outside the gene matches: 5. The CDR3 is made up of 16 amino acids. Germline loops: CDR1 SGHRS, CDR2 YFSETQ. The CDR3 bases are TGCGCCAGCAGCTTGGAAGGGGGCGGAATGAACACTGAAGCTTTCTTT. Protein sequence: CASSLEGGGMNTEAFF.

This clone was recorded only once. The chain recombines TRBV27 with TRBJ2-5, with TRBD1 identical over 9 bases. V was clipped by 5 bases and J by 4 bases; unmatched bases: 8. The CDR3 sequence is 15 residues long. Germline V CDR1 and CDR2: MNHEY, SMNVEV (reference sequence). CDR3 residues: CASSLTGTGSETQYF. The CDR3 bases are TGTGCCAGCAGTCTCACCGGGACAGGGTCAGAGACCCAGTACTTC.

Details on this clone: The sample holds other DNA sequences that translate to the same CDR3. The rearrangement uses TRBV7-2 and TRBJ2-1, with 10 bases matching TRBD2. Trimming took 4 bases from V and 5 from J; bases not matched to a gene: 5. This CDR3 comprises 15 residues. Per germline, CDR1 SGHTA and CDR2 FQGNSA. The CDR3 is CASSSLAGGHNEQFF. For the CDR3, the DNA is TGTGCCAGCAGCTCTTTAGCGGGGGGACACAATGAGCAGTTCTTC.

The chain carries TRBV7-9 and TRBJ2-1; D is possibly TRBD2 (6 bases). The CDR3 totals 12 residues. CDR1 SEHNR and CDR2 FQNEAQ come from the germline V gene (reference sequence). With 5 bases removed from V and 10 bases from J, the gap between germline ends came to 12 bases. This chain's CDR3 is CASSRGTDEQFF. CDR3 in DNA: TGTGCCAGCAGCCGGGGGACGGACGAGCAGTTCTTC.

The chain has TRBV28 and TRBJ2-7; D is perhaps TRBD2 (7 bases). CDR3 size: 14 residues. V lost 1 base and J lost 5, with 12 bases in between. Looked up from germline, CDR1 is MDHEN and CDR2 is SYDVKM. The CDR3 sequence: CASSLLGGADEQYF. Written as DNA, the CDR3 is TGTGCCAGCAGTTTATTAGGGGGGGCGGACGAGCAGTACTTC.

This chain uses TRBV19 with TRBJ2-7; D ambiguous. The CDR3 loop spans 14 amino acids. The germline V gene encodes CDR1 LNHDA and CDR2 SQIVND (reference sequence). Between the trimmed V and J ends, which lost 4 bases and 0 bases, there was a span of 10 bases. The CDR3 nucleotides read TGTGCCAGTAGTACAACAGTGGGCTCCTACGAGCAGTACTTC. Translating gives CASSTTVGSYEQYF.

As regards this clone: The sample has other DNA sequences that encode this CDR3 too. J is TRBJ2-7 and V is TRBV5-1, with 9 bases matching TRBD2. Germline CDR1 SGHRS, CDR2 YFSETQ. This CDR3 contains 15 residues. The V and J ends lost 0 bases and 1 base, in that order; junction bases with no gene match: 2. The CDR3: CASSLVSGGSYEQYF. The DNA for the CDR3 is TGCGCCAGCAGCTTGGTTAGCGGGGGTTCCTACGAGCAGTACTTC.

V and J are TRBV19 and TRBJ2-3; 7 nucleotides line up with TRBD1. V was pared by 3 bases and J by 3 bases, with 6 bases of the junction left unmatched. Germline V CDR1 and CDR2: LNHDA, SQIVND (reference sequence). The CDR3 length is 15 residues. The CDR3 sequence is CASSIWSGGTDTQYF. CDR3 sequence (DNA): TGTGCCAGTAGTATTTGGTCAGGGGGAACAGATACGCAGTATTTT. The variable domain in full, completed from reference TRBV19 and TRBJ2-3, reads DGGITQSPKYLFRKEGQNVTLSCEQNLNHDAMYWYRQDPGQGLRLIYYSQIVNDFQKGDIAEGYSVSREKKESFPLTVTSAQKNPTAFYLCASSIWSGGTDTQYFGPGTRLTVL.

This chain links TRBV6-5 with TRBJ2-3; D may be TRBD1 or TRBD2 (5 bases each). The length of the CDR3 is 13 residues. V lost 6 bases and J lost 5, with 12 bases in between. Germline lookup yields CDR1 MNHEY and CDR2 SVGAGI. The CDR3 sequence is CASSRGVEDTQYF. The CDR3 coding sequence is TGTGCCAGCAGCCGAGGGGTGGAAGATACGCAGTATTTT.

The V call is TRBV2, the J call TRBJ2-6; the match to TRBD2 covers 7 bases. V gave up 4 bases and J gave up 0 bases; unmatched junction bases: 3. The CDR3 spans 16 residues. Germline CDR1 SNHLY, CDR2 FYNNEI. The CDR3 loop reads CASSGRTSSGANVLTF. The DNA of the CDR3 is TGTGCCAGCAGTGGCAGGACTAGCTCTGGGGCCAACGTCCTGACTTTC.

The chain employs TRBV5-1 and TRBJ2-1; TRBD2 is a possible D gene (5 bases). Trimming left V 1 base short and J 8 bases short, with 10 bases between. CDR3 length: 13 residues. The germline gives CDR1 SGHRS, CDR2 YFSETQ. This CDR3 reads CASSLWNGDEQFF. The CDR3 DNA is TGCGCCAGCAGCTTGTGGAACGGGGATGAGCAGTTCTTC.

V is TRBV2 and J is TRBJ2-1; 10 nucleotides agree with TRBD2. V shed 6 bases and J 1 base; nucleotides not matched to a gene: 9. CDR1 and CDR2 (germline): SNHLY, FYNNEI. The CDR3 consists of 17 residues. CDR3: CASRLRLAGQSYNEQFF. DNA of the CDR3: TGTGCCAGCAGACTTAGACTAGCGGGCCAGTCCTACAATGAGCAGTTCTTC.

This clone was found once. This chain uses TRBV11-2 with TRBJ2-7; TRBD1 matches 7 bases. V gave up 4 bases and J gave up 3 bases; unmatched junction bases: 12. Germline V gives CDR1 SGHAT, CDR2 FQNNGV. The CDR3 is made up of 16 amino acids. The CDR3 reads CASSSPGTVGLYEQYF. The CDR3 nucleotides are TGTGCCAGCAGCTCCCCCGGGACAGTCGGCCTCTACGAGCAGTACTTC.

The CDR3 nucleotides are TGTGCCAGCAGCGGACCGGGACTAGGACTTTACGAGCAGTACTTC. Encoded protein: CASSGPGLGLYEQYF. This rearrangement joins TRBV5-6 to TRBJ2-7; TRBD2 aligns across 8 bases. The CDR3 runs 15 residues. The germline V gene encodes CDR1 SGHDT and CDR2 YYEEEE. J lost 4 bases, V lost 4 bases, and 10 bases had no gene match.

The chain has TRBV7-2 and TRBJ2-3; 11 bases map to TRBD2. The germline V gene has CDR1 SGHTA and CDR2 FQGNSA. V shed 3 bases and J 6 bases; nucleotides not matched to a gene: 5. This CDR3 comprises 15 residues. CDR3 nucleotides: TGTGCCAGCAGCTTCAATAGCGGGAGGGGGGATACGCAGTATTTT. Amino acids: CASSFNSGRGDTQYF. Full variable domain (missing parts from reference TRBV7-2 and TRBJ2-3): GAGVSQSPSNKVTEKGKDVELRCDPISGHTALYWYRQSLGQGLEFLIYFQGNSAPDKSGLPSDRFSAERTGGSVSTLTIQRTQQEDSAVYLCASSFNSGRGDTQYFGPGTRLTVL.

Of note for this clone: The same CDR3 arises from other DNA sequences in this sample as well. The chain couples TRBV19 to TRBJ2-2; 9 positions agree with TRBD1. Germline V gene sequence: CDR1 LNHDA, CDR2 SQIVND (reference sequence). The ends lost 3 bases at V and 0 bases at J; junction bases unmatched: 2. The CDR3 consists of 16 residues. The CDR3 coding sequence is TGTGCCAGTAGTATTGGGACAGGGACGAACACCGGGGAGCTGTTTTTT. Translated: CASSIGTGTNTGELFF.

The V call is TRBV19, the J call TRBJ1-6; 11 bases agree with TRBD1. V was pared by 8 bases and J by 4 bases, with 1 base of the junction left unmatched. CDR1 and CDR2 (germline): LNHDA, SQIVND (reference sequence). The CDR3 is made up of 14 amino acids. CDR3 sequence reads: CASGTGGYNSPLHF. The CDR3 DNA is TGTGCCAGTGGGACAGGGGGTTATAATTCACCCCTCCACTTT.

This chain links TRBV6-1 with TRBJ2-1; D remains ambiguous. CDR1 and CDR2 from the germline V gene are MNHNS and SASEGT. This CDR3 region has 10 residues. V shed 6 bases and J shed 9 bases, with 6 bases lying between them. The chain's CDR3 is CASSRFEQFF. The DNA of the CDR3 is TGTGCCAGCAGCCGATTTGAGCAGTTCTTC.

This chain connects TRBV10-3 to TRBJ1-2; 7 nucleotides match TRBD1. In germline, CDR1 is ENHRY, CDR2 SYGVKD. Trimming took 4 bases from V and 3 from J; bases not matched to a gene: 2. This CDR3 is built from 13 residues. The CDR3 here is CAISAGGDYGYTF. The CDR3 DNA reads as TGTGCCATCAGTGCAGGGGGGGACTATGGCTACACCTTC.

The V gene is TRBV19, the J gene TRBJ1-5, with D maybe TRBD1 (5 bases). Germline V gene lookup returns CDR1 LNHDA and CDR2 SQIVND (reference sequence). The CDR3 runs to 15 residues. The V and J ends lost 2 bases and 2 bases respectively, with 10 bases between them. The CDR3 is CASSIQGWGNQPQHF. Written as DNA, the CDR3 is TGTGCCAGTAGTATACAGGGCTGGGGCAATCAGCCCCAGCATTTT.

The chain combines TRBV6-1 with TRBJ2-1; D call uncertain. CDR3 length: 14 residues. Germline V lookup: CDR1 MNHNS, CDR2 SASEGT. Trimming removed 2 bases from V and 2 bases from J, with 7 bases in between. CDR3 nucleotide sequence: TGTGCCAGCAGTGAACGACGGACCTACAATGAGCAGTTCTTC. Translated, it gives CASSERRTYNEQFF.

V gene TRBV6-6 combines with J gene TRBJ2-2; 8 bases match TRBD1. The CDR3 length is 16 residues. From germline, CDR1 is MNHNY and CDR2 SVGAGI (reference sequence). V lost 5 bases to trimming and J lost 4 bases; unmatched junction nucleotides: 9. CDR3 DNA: TGTGCCAGCAGTCCAAGGACAGGGCTCGGCACCGGGGAGCTGTTTTTT. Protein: CASSPRTGLGTGELFF.

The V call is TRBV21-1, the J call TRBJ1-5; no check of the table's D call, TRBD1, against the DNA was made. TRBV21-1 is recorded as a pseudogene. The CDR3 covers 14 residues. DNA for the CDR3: TGTGCCAGCAGCACTAGACAGGGTCATCAGCCCCAGCATTTT. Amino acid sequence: CASSTRQGHQPQHF.

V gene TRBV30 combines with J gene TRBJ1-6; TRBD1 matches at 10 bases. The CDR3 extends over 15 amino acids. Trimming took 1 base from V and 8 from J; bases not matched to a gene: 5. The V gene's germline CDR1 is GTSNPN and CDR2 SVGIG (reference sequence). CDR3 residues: CAWSANGQGDSPLHF. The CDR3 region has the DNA TGTGCCTGGAGTGCTAACGGACAGGGGGATTCACCCCTCCACTTT.

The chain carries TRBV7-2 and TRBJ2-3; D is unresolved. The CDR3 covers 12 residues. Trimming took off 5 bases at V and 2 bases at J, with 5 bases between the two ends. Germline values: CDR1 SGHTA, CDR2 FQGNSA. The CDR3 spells CASSQFTDTQYF. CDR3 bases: TGTGCCAGCAGCCAATTCACAGATACGCAGTATTTT.